These 12 T cell receptor beta chains were all obtained from the same sample, sequenced in a study of neoadjuvant anti-PD-1 for oral cavity cancer. The table came from immunoSEQ multiplex PCR; TCRdb's copy has only in-frame clones and leaves some out. Seen here are more than 6,500 clones, roughly 70% observed once, and the top ten hold around 3.1%. The source material was PBMCs, sampled before nivolumab (anti-PD-1) treatment. The source is a person between 40 and 80 years old with oral cavity squamous cell carcinoma.

This chain links TRBV5-1 with TRBJ2-2, with D hard to call. Trimming took off 0 bases at V and 6 bases at J, with 9 bases between the two ends. This CDR3 region has 14 residues. The germline gives CDR1 SGHRS, CDR2 YFSETQ. The CDR3 nucleotides read TGCGCCAGCAGCTTGGAAGCCCGCGCCGGGGAGCTGTTTTTT. Amino acid sequence: CASSLEARAGELFF.

The CDR3 coding sequence is TGCAGCGTGTCGGGACTGCGAGAGATCAATGAGCAGTTCTTC. Amino acid sequence: CSVSGLREINEQFF. The chain couples TRBV29-1 to TRBJ2-1; TRBD2 might be the D (6 bases). Germline V gene sequence: CDR1 SQVTM, CDR2 ANQGSEA. The CDR3 covers 14 residues. Trimming pared 6 bases from V and 6 bases from J, leaving 18 bases between.

The chain links TRBV6-1 to TRBJ2-1, with D maybe TRBD1 (6 bases). Germline V lookup: CDR1 MNHNS, CDR2 SASEGT. V lost 6 bases and J lost 5, with 14 bases in between. CDR3 length: 14 residues. The chain's CDR3 is CASRGQYGDNEQFF. The CDR3 region has the DNA TGTGCCAGCAGAGGACAGTATGGGGACAATGAGCAGTTCTTC.

The chain employs TRBV29-1 and TRBJ1-5; 7 nucleotides align to TRBD1. The CDR3 extends over 13 amino acids. Looked up from germline, CDR1 is SQVTM and CDR2 is ANQGSEA. The V and J ends lost 5 bases and 4 bases, in that order; junction bases with no gene match: 5. The CDR3: CSVRDSGNQPQHF. The CDR3 DNA sequence: TGCAGCGTTCGGGACAGCGGGAATCAGCCCCAGCATTTT.

V is TRBV5-6 and J is TRBJ2-3, with D unresolved. This CDR3 spans 12 amino acids. CDR1 SGHDT and CDR2 YYEEEE come from the germline V gene. V lost 1 base and J lost 6, with 6 bases in between. CDR3 sequence: CASSLISDTQYF. In DNA, the CDR3 is TGTGCCAGCAGCTTGATTTCGGATACGCAGTATTTT.

The chain is built from TRBV6-5 and TRBJ1-2; 8 bases align to TRBD1. This CDR3 region has 15 residues. The ends lost 6 bases at V and 4 bases at J; junction bases unmatched: 10. In germline, CDR1 is MNHEY, CDR2 SVGAGI. The CDR3 DNA reads as TGTGCCAGCAGCGAGTCAGGGGGCGAAGCCTATGGCTACACCTTC. Protein product: CASSESGGEAYGYTF.

V and J are TRBV6-5 and TRBJ1-2; D gene uncertain. The V gene's germline CDR1 is MNHEY and CDR2 SVGAGI. V gave up 8 bases and J gave up 4 bases, with 8 bases separating them. This CDR3 has 11 amino acids. CDR3: CASSNSYGYTF. In nucleotides, the CDR3 is TGTGCCAGCTCAAATTCCTATGGCTACACCTTC.

This clone was observed a few times. The chain couples TRBV7-9 to TRBJ1-1; D unclear. The CDR3 is 12 residues long. CDR1 is SEHNR and CDR2 is FQNEAQ in the germline V gene (reference sequence). Trimming pared 0 bases from V and 3 bases from J, leaving 2 bases between. CDR3 nucleotides: TGTGCCAGCAGCTTAGCCCACACTGAAGCTTTCTTT. Protein product: CASSLAHTEAFF.

This chain connects TRBV19 to TRBJ1-5, with TRBD1 matching over 9 bases. Germline values: CDR1 LNHDA, CDR2 SQIVND (reference sequence). CDR3 length: 15 residues. With V trimmed by 4 bases and J by 9 bases, 10 bases remained unmatched. In DNA, the CDR3 is TGTGCCAGTAGTAGGTCGGGGACAGGGCAAGTGCCCCAGCATTTT. Protein: CASSRSGTGQVPQHF.

The chain is built from TRBV6-6 and TRBJ1-1; TRBD1 might be the D (6 bases). This CDR3 is 14 amino acids long. V shed 2 bases and J shed 1 base, with 8 bases lying between them. The germline CDR1 and CDR2 sequences are MNHNY and SVGAGI (reference sequence). Here the CDR3 reads CASSYGGRNTEAFF. The DNA for the CDR3 is TGTGCCAGCAGTTACGGGGGCAGGAACACTGAAGCTTTCTTT.

The rearrangement links TRBV12-5 to TRBJ1-3, with TRBD1 as a possible D gene (6 bases). Germline assignment: CDR1 LGHNT and CDR2 FRNRAP. The CDR3 totals 14 residues. V dropped 5 bases and J dropped 1 base, with 9 bases sitting between them. The CDR3 coding sequence is TGTGCTAGTGGTGATCAGGGGTCTGGAAACACCATATATTTT. Its protein product is CASGDQGSGNTIYF.

This sequence joins TRBV19 and TRBJ1-1; 8 bases are shared with TRBD1. The ends lost 5 bases at V and 2 bases at J; junction bases unmatched: 4. This CDR3 comprises 14 residues. Germline assignment: CDR1 LNHDA and CDR2 SQIVND (reference sequence). The CDR3, as DNA: TGTGCCAGTAGTGTACAGGGGGGTAACACTGAAGCTTTCTTT. Encoded protein: CASSVQGGNTEAFF.